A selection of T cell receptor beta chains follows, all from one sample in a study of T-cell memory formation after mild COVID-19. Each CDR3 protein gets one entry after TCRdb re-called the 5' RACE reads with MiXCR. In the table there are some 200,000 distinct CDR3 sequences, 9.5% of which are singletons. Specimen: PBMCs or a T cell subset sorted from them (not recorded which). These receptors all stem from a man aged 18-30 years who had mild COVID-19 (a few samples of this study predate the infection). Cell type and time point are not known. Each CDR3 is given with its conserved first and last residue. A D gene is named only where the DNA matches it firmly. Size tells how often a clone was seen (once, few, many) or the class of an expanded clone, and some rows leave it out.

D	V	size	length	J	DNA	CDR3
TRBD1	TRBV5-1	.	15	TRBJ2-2	TGCGCCAGCAGCTTTGTGACAGGGCCATCCGGGGAGCTGTTTTTT	CASSFVTGPSGELFF
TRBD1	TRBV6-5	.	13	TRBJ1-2	TGTGCCAGCAGTTACTCAACAGGGGCCCGCTACACCTTC	CASSYSTGARYTF
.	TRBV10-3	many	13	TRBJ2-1	TGTGCCATCAGGAAGAGGACAGACAATGAGCAGTTCTTC	CAIRKRTDNEQFF
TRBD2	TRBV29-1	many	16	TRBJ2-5	TGCAGCGTTAATCTAGCGGGGGGCGCTTATAAGGGGACCCAGTACTTC	CSVNLAGGAYKGTQYF
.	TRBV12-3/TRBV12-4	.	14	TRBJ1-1	TGTGCCAGCAGTCGACAAGGGGAGGGCACTGAAGCTTTCTTT	CASSRQGEGTEAFF
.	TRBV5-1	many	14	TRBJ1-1	TGCGCCAGCAGCTTATCAGTAGTGAACACTGAAGCTTTCTTT	CASSLSVVNTEAFF
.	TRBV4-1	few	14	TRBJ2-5	TGCGCCAGCAGCCAAGTTGGCCCGGTCGAGACCCAGTACTTC	CASSQVGPVETQYF
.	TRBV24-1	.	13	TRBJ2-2	TGTGCCACCAGTGGGTGGGAGACCGGGGAGCTGTTTTTT	CATSGWETGELFF
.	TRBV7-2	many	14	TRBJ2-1	TGTGCCAGCAGTCCGCGGCGCAGGAACAATGAGCAGTTCTTC	CASSPRRRNNEQFF
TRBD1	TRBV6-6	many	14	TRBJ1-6	TGTGCCAGCAGTTCCAGGGGGCCAGGGTCACCCCTCCACTTT	CASSSRGPGSPLHF
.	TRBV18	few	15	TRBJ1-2	TGTGCCAGCTCACTCGGACAGAACGGGGTTTATGGCTACACCTTC	CASSLGQNGVYGYTF
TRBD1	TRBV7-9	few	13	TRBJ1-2	TGTGCCAGCAGCTTCGGACAGGATGGCGGCTACACCTTC	CASSFGQDGGYTF
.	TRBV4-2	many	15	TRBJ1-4	TGTGCCAGCAGCCACTGGGGGGGTTCTAATGAAAAACTGTTTTTT	CASSHWGGSNEKLFF
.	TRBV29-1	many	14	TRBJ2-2	TGCAGCGTTGGAAGGTACACCAACACCGGGGAGCTGTTTTTT	CSVGRYTNTGELFF
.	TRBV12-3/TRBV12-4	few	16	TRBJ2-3	TGTGCCAGCAGCACCGGGACAACTAGAAGCACAGATACGCAGTATTTT	CASSTGTTRSTDTQYF
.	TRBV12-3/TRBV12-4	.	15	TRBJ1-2	TGTGCCAGCAGTCCCTTTATAGGTTCAGGCTATGGCTACACCTTC	CASSPFIGSGYGYTF
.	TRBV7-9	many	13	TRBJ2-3	TGTGCCAGCAGCCCCGTGGGGGGAGATACGCAGTATTTT	CASSPVGGDTQYF
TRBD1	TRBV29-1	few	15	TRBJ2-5	TGCAGCGTTGACCCGACAGGGGGCGCGGGGGAGACCCAGTACTTC	CSVDPTGGAGETQYF
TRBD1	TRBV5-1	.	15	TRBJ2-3	TGCGCCAGCGGCCAGGGGGCGCAGGGCACAGATACGCAGTATTTT	CASGQGAQGTDTQYF
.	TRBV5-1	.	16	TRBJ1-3	TGCGCCAGCAGCTCCCCGGGGTCCAGCTCTGGAAACACCATATATTTT	CASSSPGSSSGNTIYF
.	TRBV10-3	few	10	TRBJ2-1	TGTGCCCCGGGGGACAATGAGCAGTTCTTC	CAPGDNEQFF
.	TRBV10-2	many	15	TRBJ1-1	TGCGCCAGCAGTGAGTCATCAGGGGCGAAGACTGAAGCTTTCTTT	CASSESSGAKTEAFF
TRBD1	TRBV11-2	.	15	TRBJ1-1	TGTGCCAGCAGCTTAATGAGGACAGGAAACACTGAAGCTTTCTTT	CASSLMRTGNTEAFF
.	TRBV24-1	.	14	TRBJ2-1	TGTGCCACCAGTGCTGCCAGCTCCTACAATGAGCAGTTCTTC	CATSAASSYNEQFF
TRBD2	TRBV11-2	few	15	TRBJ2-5	TGTGCCAGCAGCCCCAGTTCAGCGGGGGGAGAGACCCAGTACTTC	CASSPSSAGGETQYF
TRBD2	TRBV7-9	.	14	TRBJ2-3	TGTGCCAGCAGCCCTCGGGGGGGCCCTGATACGCAGTATTTT	CASSPRGGPDTQYF
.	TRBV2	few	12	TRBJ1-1	TGTGCCAGCAGGCTACAGGGTTGGGGTCTGATATTT	CASRLQGWGLIF
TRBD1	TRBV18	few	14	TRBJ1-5	TGTGCCAGCTCGGGACAGGGGAAGGATCAGCCCCAGCATTTT	CASSGQGKDQPQHF
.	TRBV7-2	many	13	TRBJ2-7	TGTGCCAGCAGTCCGCCCTGGAGCTACGAGCAGTACTTC	CASSPPWSYEQYF
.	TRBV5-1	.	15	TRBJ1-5	TGCGCCAGCAGAGCCGACGGTGATGGCAATCAGCCCCAGCATTTT	CASRADGDGNQPQHF
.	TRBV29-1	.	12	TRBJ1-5	TGCAGCGTTGGGGCAGTCAATCAGCCCCAGCATTTT	CSVGAVNQPQHF
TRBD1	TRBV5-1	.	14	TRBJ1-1	TGCGCCAGCAGCCCACAGGGGGCGAGCACTGAAGCTTTCTTT	CASSPQGASTEAFF
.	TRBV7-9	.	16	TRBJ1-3	TGTGCCAGCAGCCTACGGGACATGAGCTCTGGAAACACCATATATTTT	CASSLRDMSSGNTIYF
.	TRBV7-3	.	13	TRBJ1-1	TGTGCCAGCAGCCCCAGGGTCGGAGGTGAAGCTTTCTTT	CASSPRVGGEAFF
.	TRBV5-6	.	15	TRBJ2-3	TGTGCCAGCAGCCGGGTGGGGGTTGGGACAGATACGCAGTATTTT	CASSRVGVGTDTQYF
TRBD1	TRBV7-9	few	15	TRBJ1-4	TGTGCCAGCAGCGCTTCCGGGACAGTACGTGAAAAACTGTTTTTT	CASSASGTVREKLFF
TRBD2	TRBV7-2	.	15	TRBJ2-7	TGTGCCAGCAGCTTAGCCGGAGGGAGGGTCTACGAGCAGTACTTC	CASSLAGGRVYEQYF
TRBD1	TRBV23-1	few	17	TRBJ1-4	TGCGCCAGCGGCCGGGACAGGGGCATTATGGATAATGAAAAACTGTTTTTT	CASGRDRGIMDNEKLFF
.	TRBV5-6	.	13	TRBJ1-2	TGTGCCAGCAGCTTGTACGGGAACTATGGCTACACCTTC	CASSLYGNYGYTF
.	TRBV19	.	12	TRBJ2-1	TGTGCCAGTAGACCCCCCGGTATGGAGCAGTTCTTC	CASRPPGMEQFF
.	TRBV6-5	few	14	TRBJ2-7	TGTGCCAGCAGTTACTCGGTCAGGGTCTCCGAGCAGTACTTC	CASSYSVRVSEQYF
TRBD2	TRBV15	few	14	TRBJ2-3	TGTGCCACCAGCAGAGACCCGGGAGGGAATACGCAGTATTTT	CATSRDPGGNTQYF
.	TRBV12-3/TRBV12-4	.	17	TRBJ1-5	TGTGCCAGCAGTGCCTCGTGGGGGGACCTGGGCAATCAGCCCCAGCATTTT	CASSASWGDLGNQPQHF
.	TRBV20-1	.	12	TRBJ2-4	TGCAGTGCTAGCAGACAGGCCCCCATTCAGTACTTC	CSASRQAPIQYF
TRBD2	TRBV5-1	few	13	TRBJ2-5	TGCGCCAGCCAGCGGGGGGCCCAAGAGACCCAGTACTTC	CASQRGAQETQYF
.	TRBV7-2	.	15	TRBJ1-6	TGTGCCAGCAGCGAACAGATTGGGGCTAATTCACCCCTCCACTTT	CASSEQIGANSPLHF
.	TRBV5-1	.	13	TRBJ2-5	TGCGCCAGCAGGGCAGGGGACCAAGAGACCCAGTACTTC	CASRAGDQETQYF